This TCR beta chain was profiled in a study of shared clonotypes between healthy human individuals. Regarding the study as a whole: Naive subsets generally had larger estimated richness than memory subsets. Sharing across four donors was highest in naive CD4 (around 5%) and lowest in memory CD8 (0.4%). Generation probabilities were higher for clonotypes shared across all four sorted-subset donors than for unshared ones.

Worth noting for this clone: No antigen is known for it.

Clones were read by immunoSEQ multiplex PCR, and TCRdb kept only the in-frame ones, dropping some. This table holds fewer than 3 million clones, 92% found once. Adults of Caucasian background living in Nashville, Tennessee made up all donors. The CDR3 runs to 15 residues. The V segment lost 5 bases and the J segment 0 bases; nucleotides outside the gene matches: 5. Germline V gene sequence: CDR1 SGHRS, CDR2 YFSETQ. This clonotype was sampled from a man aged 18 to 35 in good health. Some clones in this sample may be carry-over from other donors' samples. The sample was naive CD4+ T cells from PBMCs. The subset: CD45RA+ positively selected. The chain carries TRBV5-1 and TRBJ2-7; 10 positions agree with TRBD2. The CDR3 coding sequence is TGCGCCAGCAGTCACGGGACTAGCGCCTCCTACGAGCAGTACTTC. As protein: CASSHGTSASYEQYF. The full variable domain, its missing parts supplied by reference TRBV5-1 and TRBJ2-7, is KAGVTQTPRYLIKTRGQQVTLSCSPISGHRSVSWYQQTPGQGLQFLFEYFSETQRNKGNFPGRFSGRQFSNSRSEMNVSTLELGDSALYLCASSHGTSASYEQYFGPGTRLTVT.